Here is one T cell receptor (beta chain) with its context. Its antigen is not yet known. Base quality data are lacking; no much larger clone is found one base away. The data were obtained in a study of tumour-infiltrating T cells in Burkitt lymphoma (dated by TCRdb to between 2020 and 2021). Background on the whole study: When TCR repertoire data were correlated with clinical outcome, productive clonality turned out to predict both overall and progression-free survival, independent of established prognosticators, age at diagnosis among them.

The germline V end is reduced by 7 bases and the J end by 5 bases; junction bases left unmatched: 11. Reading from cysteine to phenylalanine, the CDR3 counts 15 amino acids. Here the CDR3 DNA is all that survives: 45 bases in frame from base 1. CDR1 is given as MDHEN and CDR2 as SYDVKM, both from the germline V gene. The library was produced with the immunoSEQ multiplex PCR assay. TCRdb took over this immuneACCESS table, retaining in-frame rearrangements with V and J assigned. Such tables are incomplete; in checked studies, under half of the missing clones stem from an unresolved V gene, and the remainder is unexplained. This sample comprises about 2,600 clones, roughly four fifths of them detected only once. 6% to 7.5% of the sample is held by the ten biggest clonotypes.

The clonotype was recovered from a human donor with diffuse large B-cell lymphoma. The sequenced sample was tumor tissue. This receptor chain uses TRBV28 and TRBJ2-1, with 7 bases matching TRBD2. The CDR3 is CASIPHGTKDNEQFF. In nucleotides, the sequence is TGTGCCAGCATTCCCCACGGGACTAAAGACAATGAGCAGTTCTTC.